Presented here are 30 T cell receptor beta chains from one specimen sequenced in a study of CD8+ T cells in alopecia areata. The sequencing template was cDNA reverse transcribed from extracted RNA. Sequencing was performed with immunoSEQ multiplex PCR; in TCRdb, only in-frame clones are kept and a portion is missing. The repertoire consists of about 220,000 clones, with roughly 56% occurring once and the leading ten covering 1.6%. This sample's treatment: oral pan-JAK inhibitor, 5-10 mg twice daily. Sequencing used CD4+ T cells sorted from blood, obtained at week 4, from a patient treated with tofacitinib. Receptors were obtained from a human donor with alopecia areata.

This clone was counted between two and nine times. CDR3 nucleotide sequence: TGTGCCATCAGTGCGGACAGAGTCGGGGAGCTGTTTTTT. Translating it yields CAISADRVGELFF. The chain has TRBV10-3 and TRBJ2-2, with D possibly TRBD1 on 6 matching bases. Trimming took 4 bases from V and 7 from J, leaving 10 bases between them. Per germline, CDR1 ENHRY and CDR2 SYGVKD. The CDR3 is 13 residues long.

This chain links TRBV29-1 with TRBJ2-1; D is ambiguous. Germline CDR1 reads SQVTM; CDR2 reads ANQGSEA. Trimming shortened V by 4 bases and J by 9 bases, and 7 bases separated the two germline ends. This CDR3 is built from 10 residues. CDR3: CSVVKGEQFF. CDR3 bases: TGCAGCGTTGTCAAGGGTGAGCAGTTCTTC.

The gene calls are TRBV6-5 and TRBJ2-7; D is possibly TRBD1 or TRBD2 (5 bases each). The germline V gene encodes CDR1 MNHEY and CDR2 SVGAGI. Trimming cost V 5 bases and J 4 bases, with 12 bases left between them. The CDR3 has 13 residues. The CDR3 DNA follows: TGTGCCAGCAGTCCGGGACGGAGATACGAGCAGTACTTC. This translates into CASSPGRRYEQYF.

This clone was picked up a small number of times. The chain has TRBV19 and TRBJ1-6; TRBD1 is a possible D gene (6 bases). The CDR3 has 13 amino acids. Looked up from germline, CDR1 is LNHDA and CDR2 is SQIVND (reference sequence). Trimming removed 7 bases at V and 7 bases at J, with 11 bases between. CDR3 sequence (DNA): TGTGCCAGTACCAACAGGGTGAATTCACCCCTCCACTTT. Protein product: CASTNRVNSPLHF.

This clone was observed once. The CDR3 region has the DNA TGTGCCAGCACTAGTCCGACAGGGGACCTCTACGAGCAGTACTTC. As protein: CASTSPTGDLYEQYF. The chain has TRBV2 and TRBJ2-7; 8 nucleotides align to TRBD1. From germline, CDR1 is SNHLY and CDR2 FYNNEI. The CDR3 runs 15 residues. The ends lost 7 bases at V and 3 bases at J; junction bases unmatched: 11.

This clone was counted a few times. The chain links TRBV2 to TRBJ1-2, with D hard to call. V gave up 7 bases and J gave up 4 bases, with 13 bases separating them. From germline, CDR1 is SNHLY and CDR2 FYNNEI. CDR3 length equals 13 residues. The CDR3 nucleotides are TGTGCCAGCACCCCCTGGAACGCCTATGGCTACACCTTC. This codes for CASTPWNAYGYTF.

This chain connects TRBV7-2 to TRBJ2-3; 12 bases align to TRBD2. This CDR3 contains 18 residues. V lost 5 bases to trimming and J lost 2 bases; unmatched junction nucleotides: 11. Germline V lookup: CDR1 SGHTA, CDR2 FQGNSA. CDR3 coding DNA: TGTGCCAGCAGCCTATCTAGCGGGGGGGCCATACTCACAGATACGCAGTATTTT. Its protein is CASSLSSGGAILTDTQYF.

The gene calls are TRBV30 and TRBJ1-5; the match to TRBD1 covers 7 bases. CDR3 length: 13 amino acids. The germline V gene encodes CDR1 GTSNPN and CDR2 SVGIG (reference sequence). With V trimmed by 1 base and J by 7 bases, 4 bases remained unmatched. For the CDR3, the DNA is TGTGCCTGGAGTGAGGGGGCCAGCCAGCCCCAGCATTTT. It yields the protein CAWSEGASQPQHF.

With regard to this clone: Other DNA sequences from this sample encode an identical CDR3 as well. The V call is TRBV2, the J call TRBJ1-2, with unresolved D. CDR1 and CDR2 (germline): SNHLY, FYNNEI. There are 12 residues in the CDR3. The V end was cut by 1 base, the J end by 3 bases, with 3 bases between. DNA of the CDR3: TGTGCCAGCAGTGAAGGATACTATGGCTACACCTTC. Amino acids: CASSEGYYGYTF.

This clone was seen a few times. The rearrangement joins TRBV29-1 to TRBJ1-2; D is unclear. Germline CDR1 SQVTM, CDR2 ANQGSEA. Between the trimmed V and J ends, which lost 4 bases and 3 bases, there was a span of 15 bases. CDR3 length equals 14 residues. In DNA form, the CDR3 reads TGCAGCGTTGGACCGCGGCAGGCGGACTATGGCTACACCTTC. Translating gives CSVGPRQADYGYTF.

The chain links TRBV5-1 to TRBJ2-1; a weak D match, TRBD1 (6 bases). CDR3 length: 14 residues. The germline CDR1 and CDR2 sequences are SGHRS and YFSETQ. Trimming cost V 0 bases and J 9 bases, with 13 bases left between them. The CDR3 DNA reads as TGCGCCAGCAGCTTGGGGTACAGGGTCAGTGAGCAGTTCTTC. This sequence encodes CASSLGYRVSEQFF.

The chain couples TRBV7-2 to TRBJ2-7; 10 bases align to TRBD2. CDR1 is SGHTA, CDR2 FQGNSA, per germline. Germline trimming cut 2 bases from V and 3 bases from J; bases unmatched to any gene: 4. The CDR3 covers 15 residues. The CDR3 region has the DNA TGTGCCAGCAGCTTAACAGCGGGGGGGCTCTACGAGCAGTACTTC. This codes for CASSLTAGGLYEQYF.

The V call is TRBV30, the J call TRBJ1-5; weak D call: TRBD1 (5 bases). The CDR3 runs 14 residues. Germline CDR1 and CDR2: GTSNPN and SVGIG (reference sequence). V gave up 4 bases and J gave up 2 bases, with 12 bases separating them. The CDR3 spells CAWMGSGRNQPQHF. The CDR3 nucleotides read TGTGCCTGGATGGGGTCAGGGCGCAATCAGCCCCAGCATTTT.

The CDR3 loop is CASSTKTEAFF. The CDR3 coding sequence is TGTGCCAGCAGTACCAAGACTGAAGCTTTCTTT. This chain links TRBV6-5 with TRBJ1-1; D gene uncertain. V shed 5 bases and J shed 5 bases, with 6 bases lying between them. The CDR3 covers 11 residues. CDR1 is MNHEY, CDR2 SVGAGI, per germline.

This chain links TRBV30 with TRBJ1-1, with D possibly being TRBD1 (5 bases). V lost 1 base to trimming and J lost 4 bases, with 16 bases between them. CDR1 GTSNPN and CDR2 SVGIG come from the germline V gene (reference sequence). The CDR3 has 15 amino acids. CDR3 in amino acids: CAWSGRDPESTEAFF. In nucleotides, the CDR3 is TGTGCCTGGAGTGGCCGGGACCCGGAGAGCACTGAAGCTTTCTTT.

The chain carries TRBV15 and TRBJ2-5; D is tentatively TRBD1 or TRBD2 (5 bases each). The ends were cut back, 5 bases at V and 5 bases at J, with 15 bases in the middle. This CDR3 is 14 amino acids long. Germline loops: CDR1 LNHNV, CDR2 YYDKDF (reference sequence). CDR3 sequence: CATSPGNTGETQYF. CDR3 in DNA: TGTGCCACCAGCCCAGGGAACACGGGGGAGACCCAGTACTTC.

The sample holds a few counts of this clone. The chain recombines TRBV19 with TRBJ1-2; D not resolved. Germline CDR1 is LNHDA and CDR2 is SQIVND (reference sequence). Trimming pared 6 bases from V and 8 bases from J, leaving 16 bases between. The CDR3 totals 13 residues. CDR3 protein: CASSTSAGRGYTF. The CDR3 region has the DNA TGTGCCAGTAGCACGTCGGCTGGGAGAGGCTACACCTTC.

V usage is TRBV18 and J usage is TRBJ2-1, with D tentatively TRBD1 (6 bases). V lost 4 bases and J 5 bases, leaving 15 bases between the germline ends. The germline V gene encodes CDR1 KGHSH and CDR2 LQKENI. The CDR3 runs to 15 residues. Here the CDR3 reads CASSLGARGNNEQFF. In nucleotides, the CDR3 is TGTGCCAGCTCACTGGGGGCGCGAGGGAACAATGAGCAGTTCTTC.

The genes are TRBV5-1 and TRBJ2-3; 7 bases are a match to TRBD2. Per the germline V gene, CDR1 is SGHRS and CDR2 is YFSETQ. The V segment lost 7 bases and the J segment 3 bases; nucleotides outside the gene matches: 8. This CDR3 has 14 amino acids. The CDR3, as DNA: TGCGCCAGCGCAACTGACGGGAGGACAGATACGCAGTATTTT. Encoded protein: CASATDGRTDTQYF.

V is TRBV29-1 and J is TRBJ1-5; TRBD1 is a possible D gene (5 bases). In germline, CDR1 is SQVTM, CDR2 ANQGSEA. The CDR3 is 12 residues long. Trimming pared 7 bases from V and 8 bases from J, leaving 15 bases between. CDR3 sequence: CSAGNRSEPQHF. The CDR3 DNA is TGCAGCGCTGGGAACAGGTCGGAGCCCCAGCATTTT. Filled out from reference TRBV29-1 and TRBJ1-5, the complete variable domain reads SAVISQKPSRDICQRGTSLTIQCQVDSQVTMMFWYRQQPGQSLTLIATANQGSEATYESGFVIDKFPISRPNLTFSTLTVSNMSPEDSSIYLCSAGNRSEPQHFGDGTRLSIL.

The rearrangement uses TRBV30 and TRBJ1-6; 7 nucleotides match TRBD1. V was pared by 2 bases and J by 7 bases, with 5 bases of the junction left unmatched. CDR3 length: 14 amino acids. Germline V lookup: CDR1 GTSNPN, CDR2 SVGIG (reference sequence). CDR3 DNA: TGTGCCTGGAGTTATGAGACAGGGAATTCACCCCTCCACTTT. This codes for CAWSYETGNSPLHF.

The V call is TRBV20-1, the J call TRBJ2-7; no definite D call. Germline CDR1 DFQATT, CDR2 SNEGSKA (reference sequence). The CDR3 extends over 11 amino acids. With 6 bases removed from V and 3 bases from J, the gap between germline ends came to 9 bases. The CDR3 here is CSAEDDYEQYF. As DNA, the CDR3 is TGCAGTGCAGAGGACGACTACGAGCAGTACTTC.

The chain couples TRBV30 to TRBJ1-5; 9 positions match TRBD1. Germline values: CDR1 GTSNPN, CDR2 SVGIG (reference sequence). The CDR3 loop spans 15 amino acids. V was pared by 1 base and J by 4 bases, with 5 bases of the junction left unmatched. CDR3 bases: TGTGCCTGGAGTGGAAGAGGACAGGGGAATCAGCCCCAGCATTTT. This encodes CAWSGRGQGNQPQHF.

This clone was detected only once. The CDR3 nucleotides read TGCGCCAGCAGCATCTCACTAGCGATCACCGGGGAGCTGTTTTTT. Protein: CASSISLAITGELFF. The gene calls are TRBV5-1 and TRBJ2-2; 7 bases match TRBD2. V was clipped by 4 bases and J by 4 bases; unmatched bases: 7. The CDR3 runs to 15 residues. Per germline, CDR1 SGHRS and CDR2 YFSETQ.

The gene calls are TRBV7-2 and TRBJ2-1, with a possible D match to TRBD1 (6 bases). V lost 4 bases and J lost 0, with 13 bases in between. The germline V gene encodes CDR1 SGHTA and CDR2 FQGNSA. The CDR3 is 16 residues long. The CDR3, as DNA: TGTGCCAGCAGCTCCGTGTTGGACAGCTCCTACAATGAGCAGTTCTTC. This translates into CASSSVLDSSYNEQFF. The whole variable domain, filled in from reference TRBV7-2 and TRBJ2-1, reads GAGVSQSPSNKVTEKGKDVELRCDPISGHTALYWYRQSLGQGLEFLIYFQGNSAPDKSGLPSDRFSAERTGGSVSTLTIQRTQQEDSAVYLCASSSVLDSSYNEQFFGPGTRLTVL.

Only a few counts were recorded for this clone. The CDR3 protein is CASSLSSSPTYEQYF. CDR3 sequence (DNA): TGTGCCAGCAGCCTCAGTTCGAGTCCTACCTACGAGCAGTACTTC. The genes are TRBV6-6 and TRBJ2-7, with D unresolved. The CDR3 sequence is 15 residues long. V gave up 6 bases and J gave up 2 bases, with 17 bases separating them. Germline values: CDR1 MNHNY, CDR2 SVGAGI (reference sequence).

The chain carries TRBV6-5 and TRBJ2-6; D gene uncertain. The CDR3 contains 16 residues. V gave up 2 bases and J gave up 0 bases, with 8 bases separating them. Germline loops: CDR1 MNHEY, CDR2 SVGAGI. The CDR3 reads CASSYLRPSGANVLTF. The CDR3 nucleotides read TGTGCCAGCAGTTACCTTCGACCCTCTGGGGCCAACGTCCTGACTTTC.

The chain joins TRBV5-6 to TRBJ2-1; perhaps D is TRBD1 or TRBD2 (5 bases each). V was shortened by 0 bases and J by 9 bases, with 7 bases between the two germline ends. This CDR3 is 12 amino acids long. From germline, CDR1 is SGHDT and CDR2 YYEEEE. This CDR3 is CASSLGDGEQFF. The CDR3 nucleotides read TGTGCCAGCAGCTTGGGGGACGGTGAGCAGTTCTTC.

In this sample, this clone turned up once. The chain employs TRBV14 and TRBJ1-2, with 7 positions matching TRBD1. This CDR3 region has 14 residues. Germline V gives CDR1 SGHDN, CDR2 FVKESK. Trimming cost V 1 base and J 6 bases; bases outside gene matches: 5. The CDR3 DNA reads as TGTGCCAGCAGCCAAGTGGAGGGGGCGCATGGCTACACCTTC. Residues: CASSQVEGAHGYTF.

V gene TRBV6-5 combines with J gene TRBJ2-7; 9 positions match TRBD1. The germline CDR1 and CDR2 sequences are MNHEY and SVGAGI. Losses at the gene ends were 0 bases for V and 1 base for J; bases not matched to a gene: 4. The CDR3 totals 16 residues. The CDR3 sequence: CASSYSRTGVSYEQYF. CDR3 DNA sequence: TGTGCCAGCAGTTACTCGAGGACAGGGGTATCCTACGAGCAGTACTTC.